This T cell receptor (beta chain) was sequenced in a study of blood T cell repertoires in COVID-19. Per the authors' pipeline: Estimation of nucleated cell counts relied on the amplification of reference gene primers. Generated by immunoSEQ multiplex PCR, the TCRdb table keeps only in-frame clones and is missing some. The DNA was the basis for D and trimming; V, J and clone size are from that table. In the table there are more than 150,000 clones, more than 75% of which are singletons. Those enrolled, adults aged roughly 18 to 95 years, came from about two dozen US areas. Assignments of participants to cohorts depended upon their own reported clinical history. Within 2 weeks of study entry, exposed participants had contacted a PCR-confirmed or clinician-diagnosed COVID-19 case. The material sequenced was PBMCs or T cells enriched from blood (not recorded which). This receptor was taken from a man in his 60s who had been exposed to COVID-19.

The CDR3 protein is CASRGSGSGETQYF. The DNA of the CDR3 is TGTGCCAGCAGAGGTAGCGGGAGCGGCGAGACCCAGTACTTC. The chain links TRBV25-1 to TRBJ2-5; the match to TRBD2 covers 9 bases. Germline loops: CDR1 MGHDK, CDR2 SYGVNS. This CDR3 contains 14 residues. V was clipped by 6 bases and J by 5 bases; unmatched bases: 7.